The clone carrying this T cell receptor beta chain has just one count. V lost 5 bases, J lost 4 bases, and 9 bases lay in between. CDR1 MNHEY and CDR2 SMNVEV come from the germline V gene (reference sequence). This CDR3 is built from 13 residues. Authors' data handling: Reference gene primer amplification in the assay estimated nucleated cell counts. This table comes from immunoSEQ multiplex PCR, and its TCRdb copy is limited to in-frame clones, with some not included. V and J calls plus clone size are reproduced from that table; the DNA served to infer D and trimming. The sample contains 250,000 to 300,000 clones, about 86% of which appear only once. These data come from a study of blood T cell repertoires in COVID-19.

The clonotype originates from a man aged 30 to 39 with acute COVID-19. Sequenced input: PBMCs or T cells enriched from blood (not recorded which). This chain links TRBV27 with TRBJ1-5; a possible D gene is TRBD1 (5 bases). This CDR3 is CASSKQVNQPQHF. CDR3 coding DNA: TGTGCCAGCAGTAAACAGGTTAATCAGCCCCAGCATTTT.